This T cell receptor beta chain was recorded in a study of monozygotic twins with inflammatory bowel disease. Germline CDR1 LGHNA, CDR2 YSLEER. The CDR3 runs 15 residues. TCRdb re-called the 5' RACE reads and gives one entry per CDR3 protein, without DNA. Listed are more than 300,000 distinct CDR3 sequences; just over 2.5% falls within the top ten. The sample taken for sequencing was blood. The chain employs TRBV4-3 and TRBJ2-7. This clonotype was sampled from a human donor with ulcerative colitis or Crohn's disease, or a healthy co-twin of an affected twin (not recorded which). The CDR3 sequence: CASSQDGSRNYEQYF.